Sequencing of this T cell receptor beta chain was carried out in a study of metastatic and nonmetastatic thyroid tumors. In the original workflow: A classifier of distant metastasis in papillary thyroid cancer was built from CDR3 differences (across clinicopathological groups). TCRdb reprocessed the PCR reads using MiXCR. The V and J calls shown here were made by TCRdb, not taken from the authors' results. The data hold around 21,000 clones, with 23% observed a single time. There are a few counts of this clone. A much larger clone sits a single nucleotide away, making a read error possible. Not a single patient had been given any form of treatment at any point before undergoing thyroid surgery. CDR1 and CDR2 (germline): SNHLY, FYNNEI. The CDR3 loop spans 13 amino acids. V gave up 4 bases and J gave up 4 bases, with 10 bases separating them.

The chain combines TRBV2 with TRBJ1-2, with D perhaps matching TRBD1 (6 bases). This receptor was obtained from a male donor with papillary thyroid cancer or a benign thyroid nodule (not recorded which). Some clones in this sample may be carry-over from other donors' samples. Sequenced material: blood. In DNA form, the CDR3 reads TGTGCCAGCAGTGTCGGGACATCCTATGGCTACACCTTC. This encodes CASSVGTSYGYTF.